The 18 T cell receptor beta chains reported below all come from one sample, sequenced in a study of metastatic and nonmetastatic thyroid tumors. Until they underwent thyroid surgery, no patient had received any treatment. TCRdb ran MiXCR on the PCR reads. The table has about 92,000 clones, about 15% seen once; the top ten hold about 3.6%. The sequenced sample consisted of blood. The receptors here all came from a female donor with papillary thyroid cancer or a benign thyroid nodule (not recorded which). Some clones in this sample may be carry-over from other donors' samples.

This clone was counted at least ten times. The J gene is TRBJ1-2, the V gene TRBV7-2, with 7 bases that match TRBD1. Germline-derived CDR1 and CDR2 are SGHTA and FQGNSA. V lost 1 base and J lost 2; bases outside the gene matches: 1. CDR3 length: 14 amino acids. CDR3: CASSLETGNYGYTF. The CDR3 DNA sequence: TGTGCCAGCAGCTTAGAGACAGGGAACTATGGCTACACCTTC.

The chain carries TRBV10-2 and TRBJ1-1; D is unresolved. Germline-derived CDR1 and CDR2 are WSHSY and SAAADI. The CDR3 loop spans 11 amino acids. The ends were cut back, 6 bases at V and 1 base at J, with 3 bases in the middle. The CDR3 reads CASRENTEAFF. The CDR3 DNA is TGCGCCAGCAGGGAGAACACTGAAGCTTTCTTT.

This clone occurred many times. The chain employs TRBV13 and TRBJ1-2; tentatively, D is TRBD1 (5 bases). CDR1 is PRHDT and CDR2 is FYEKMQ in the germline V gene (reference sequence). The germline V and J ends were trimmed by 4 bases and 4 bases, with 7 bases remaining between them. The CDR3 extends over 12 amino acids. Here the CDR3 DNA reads TGTGCCAGCAGCTGGGGACTCTATGGCTACACCTTC. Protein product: CASSWGLYGYTF.

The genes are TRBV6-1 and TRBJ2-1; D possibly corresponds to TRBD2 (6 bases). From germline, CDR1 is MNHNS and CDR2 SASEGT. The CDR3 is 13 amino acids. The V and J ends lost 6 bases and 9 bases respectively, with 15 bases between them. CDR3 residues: CASSDERRGEQFF. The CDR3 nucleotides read TGTGCCAGCAGCGATGAGAGGAGGGGTGAGCAGTTCTTC.

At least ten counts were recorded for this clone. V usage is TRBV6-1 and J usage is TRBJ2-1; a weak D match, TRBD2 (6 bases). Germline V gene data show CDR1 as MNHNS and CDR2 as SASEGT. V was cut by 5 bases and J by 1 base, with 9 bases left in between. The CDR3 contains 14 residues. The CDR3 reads CASSWRESYNEQFF. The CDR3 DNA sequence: TGTGCCAGCAGTTGGAGGGAGTCCTACAATGAGCAGTTCTTC.

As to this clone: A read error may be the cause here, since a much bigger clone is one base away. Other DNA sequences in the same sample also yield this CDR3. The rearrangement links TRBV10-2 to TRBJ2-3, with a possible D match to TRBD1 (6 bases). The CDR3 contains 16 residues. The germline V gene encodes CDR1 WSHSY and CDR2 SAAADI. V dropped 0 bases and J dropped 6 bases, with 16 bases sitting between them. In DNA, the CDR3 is TGCGCCAGCAGTGAGTCGGACAGTGTGTTTGTGGATACGCAGTATTTT. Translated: CASSESDSVFVDTQYF.

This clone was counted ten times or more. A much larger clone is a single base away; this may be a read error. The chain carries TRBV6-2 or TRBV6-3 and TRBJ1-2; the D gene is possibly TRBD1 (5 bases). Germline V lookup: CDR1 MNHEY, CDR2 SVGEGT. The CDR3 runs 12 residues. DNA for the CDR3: TGCGCCACTACGGGGCAGGGCTATGGCTACACCTTC. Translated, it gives CATTGQGYGYTF.

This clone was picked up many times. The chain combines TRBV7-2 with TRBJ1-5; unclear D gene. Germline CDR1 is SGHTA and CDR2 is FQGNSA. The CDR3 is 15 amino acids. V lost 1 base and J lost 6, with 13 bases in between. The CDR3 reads CASSLVGGESQPQHF. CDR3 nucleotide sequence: TGTGCCAGCAGCTTAGTGGGTGGGGAAAGTCAGCCCCAGCATTTT.

The CDR3 DNA reads TGCGCCAGCAGCAAAGGACAGTCCTCGCCGGGGGCGCAGTATTTT. Its protein product is CASSKGQSSPGAQYF. The chain couples TRBV4-1 to TRBJ2-3, with D perhaps given as TRBD1 or TRBD2 (6 bases each). Germline-derived CDR1 and CDR2 are MGHRA and YSYEKL. The CDR3 consists of 15 residues. The V gene lost 5 bases and the J gene lost 10 bases, with 22 bases spanning the gap.

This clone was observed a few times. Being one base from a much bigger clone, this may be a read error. The CDR3 is CASSSGLAGVIGTGELFF. The DNA of the CDR3 is TGTGCCAGCAGTTCGGGACTAGCGGGGGTGATCGGTACCGGGGAGCTGTTTTTT. The gene calls are TRBV6-2 or TRBV6-3 and TRBJ2-2; 14 positions agree with TRBD2. CDR1 is MNHEY and CDR2 is SVGEGT in the germline V gene. This CDR3 contains 18 residues. The V segment lost 4 bases and the J segment 5 bases; nucleotides outside the gene matches: 9.

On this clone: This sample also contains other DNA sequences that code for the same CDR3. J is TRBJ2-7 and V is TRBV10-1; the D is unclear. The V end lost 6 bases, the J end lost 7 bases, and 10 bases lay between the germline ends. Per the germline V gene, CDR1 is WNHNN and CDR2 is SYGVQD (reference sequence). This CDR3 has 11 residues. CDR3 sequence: CASSAGGEQYF. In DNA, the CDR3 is TGCGCCAGCAGCGCTGGCGGAGAGCAGTACTTC.

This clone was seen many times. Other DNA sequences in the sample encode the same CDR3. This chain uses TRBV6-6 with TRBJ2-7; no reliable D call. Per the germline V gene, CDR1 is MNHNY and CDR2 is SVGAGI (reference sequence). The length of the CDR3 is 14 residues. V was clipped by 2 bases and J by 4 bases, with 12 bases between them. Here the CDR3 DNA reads TGTGCCAGCAGTTACGATGACGGGTCTTACGAGCAGTACTTC. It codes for CASSYDDGSYEQYF.

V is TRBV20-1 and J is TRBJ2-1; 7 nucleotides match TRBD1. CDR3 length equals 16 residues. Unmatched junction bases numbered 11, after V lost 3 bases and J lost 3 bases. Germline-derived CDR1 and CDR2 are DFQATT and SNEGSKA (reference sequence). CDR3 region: CSASLIGQALYNEQFF. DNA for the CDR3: TGCAGTGCTAGCTTAATAGGACAGGCCCTCTACAATGAGCAGTTCTTC.

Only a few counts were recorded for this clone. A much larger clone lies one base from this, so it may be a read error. The CDR3 protein is CASSPRTGKDEAFF. In DNA, the CDR3 is TGTGCCAGCAGCCCCCGAACAGGGAAGGATGAAGCTTTCTTT. J is TRBJ1-1 and V is TRBV11-2; D perhaps matches TRBD1 (6 bases). The CDR3 runs to 14 residues. Germline-derived CDR1 and CDR2 are SGHAT and FQNNGV. Trimming removed 5 bases from V and 7 bases from J, with 17 bases in between.

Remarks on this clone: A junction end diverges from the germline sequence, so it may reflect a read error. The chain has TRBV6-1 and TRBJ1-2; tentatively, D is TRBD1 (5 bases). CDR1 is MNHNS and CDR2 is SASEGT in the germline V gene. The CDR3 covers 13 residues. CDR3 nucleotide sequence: TGTGCCAGCAGGATCGACGGGGGATATGGTTACACCTTC. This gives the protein CASRIDGGYGYTF.

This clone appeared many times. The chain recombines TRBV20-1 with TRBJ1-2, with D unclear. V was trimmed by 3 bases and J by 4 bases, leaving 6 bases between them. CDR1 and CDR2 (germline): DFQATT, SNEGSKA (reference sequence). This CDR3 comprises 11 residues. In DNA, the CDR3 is TGCAGTGCTAGCCTGGGCTATGGCTACACCTTC. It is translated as CSASLGYGYTF.

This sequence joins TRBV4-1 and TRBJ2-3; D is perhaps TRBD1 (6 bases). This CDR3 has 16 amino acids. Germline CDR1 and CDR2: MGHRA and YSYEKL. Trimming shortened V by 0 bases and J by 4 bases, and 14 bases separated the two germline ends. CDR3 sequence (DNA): TGCGCCAGCAGCCAAGATCACCCCAGGGGAGCAGATACGCAGTATTTT. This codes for CASSQDHPRGADTQYF.

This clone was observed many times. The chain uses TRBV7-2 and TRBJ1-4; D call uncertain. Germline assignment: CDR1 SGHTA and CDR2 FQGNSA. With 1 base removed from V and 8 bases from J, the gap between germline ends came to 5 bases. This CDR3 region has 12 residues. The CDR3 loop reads CASSLVREKLFF. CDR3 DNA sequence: TGTGCCAGCAGCTTAGTGAGGGAAAAACTGTTTTTT.